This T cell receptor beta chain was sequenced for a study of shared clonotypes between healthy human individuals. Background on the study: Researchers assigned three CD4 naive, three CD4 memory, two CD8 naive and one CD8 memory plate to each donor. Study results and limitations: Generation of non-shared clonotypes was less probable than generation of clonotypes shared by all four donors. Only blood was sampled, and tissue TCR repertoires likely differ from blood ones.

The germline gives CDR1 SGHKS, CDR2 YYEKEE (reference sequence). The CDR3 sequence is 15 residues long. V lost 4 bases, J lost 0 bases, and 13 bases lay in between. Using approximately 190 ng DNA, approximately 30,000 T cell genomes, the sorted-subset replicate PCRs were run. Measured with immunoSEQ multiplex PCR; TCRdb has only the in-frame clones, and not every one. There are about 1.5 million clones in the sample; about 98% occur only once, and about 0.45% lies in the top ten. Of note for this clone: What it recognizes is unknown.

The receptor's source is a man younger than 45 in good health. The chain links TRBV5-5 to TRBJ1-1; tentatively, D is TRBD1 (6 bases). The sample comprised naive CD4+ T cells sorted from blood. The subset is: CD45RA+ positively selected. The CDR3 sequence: CASSPKTGMNTEAFF. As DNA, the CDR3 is TGTGCCAGCAGCCCCAAGACAGGAATGAACACTGAAGCTTTCTTT.